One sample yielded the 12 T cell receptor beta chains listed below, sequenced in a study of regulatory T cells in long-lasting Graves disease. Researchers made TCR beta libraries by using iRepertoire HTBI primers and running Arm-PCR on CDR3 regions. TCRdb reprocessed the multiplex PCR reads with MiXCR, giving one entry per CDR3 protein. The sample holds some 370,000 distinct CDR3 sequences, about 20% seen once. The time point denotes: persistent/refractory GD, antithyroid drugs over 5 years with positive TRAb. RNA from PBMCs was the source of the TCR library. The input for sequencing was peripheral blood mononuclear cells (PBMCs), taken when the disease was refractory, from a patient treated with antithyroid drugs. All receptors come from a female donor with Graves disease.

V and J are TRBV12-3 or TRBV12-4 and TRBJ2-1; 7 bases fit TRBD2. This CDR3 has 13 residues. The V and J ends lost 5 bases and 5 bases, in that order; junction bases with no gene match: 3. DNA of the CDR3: TGTGCCAGCAGTACACTAGCGCACAATGAGCAGTTCTTC. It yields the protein CASSTLAHNEQFF.

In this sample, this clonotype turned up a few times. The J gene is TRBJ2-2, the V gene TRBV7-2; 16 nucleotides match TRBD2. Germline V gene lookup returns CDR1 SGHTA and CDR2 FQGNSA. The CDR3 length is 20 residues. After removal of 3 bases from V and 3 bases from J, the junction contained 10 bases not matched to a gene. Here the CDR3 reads CASSLMLGTSGRAHTGELFF. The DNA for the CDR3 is TGTGCCAGCAGCTTGATGCTGGGGACTAGCGGGAGGGCGCACACCGGGGAGCTGTTTTTT.

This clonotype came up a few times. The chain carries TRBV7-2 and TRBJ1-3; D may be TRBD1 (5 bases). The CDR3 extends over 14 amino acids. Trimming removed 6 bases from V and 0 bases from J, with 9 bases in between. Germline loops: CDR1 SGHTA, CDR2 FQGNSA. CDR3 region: CASSNRFSGNTIYF. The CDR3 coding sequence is TGTGCCAGCAGTAACAGGTTCTCTGGAAACACCATATATTTT.

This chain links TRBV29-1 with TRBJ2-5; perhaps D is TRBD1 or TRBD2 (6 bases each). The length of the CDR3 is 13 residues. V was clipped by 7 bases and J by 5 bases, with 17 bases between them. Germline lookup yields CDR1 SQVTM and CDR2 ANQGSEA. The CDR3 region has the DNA TGCAGCGGGGGGGCAGGGTCCAGGGAGACCCAGTACTTC. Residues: CSGGAGSRETQYF.

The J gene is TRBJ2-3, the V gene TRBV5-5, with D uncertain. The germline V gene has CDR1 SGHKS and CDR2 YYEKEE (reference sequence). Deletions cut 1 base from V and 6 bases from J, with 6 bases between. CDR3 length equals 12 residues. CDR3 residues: CASSLSLDTQYF. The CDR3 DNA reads TGTGCCAGCAGCTTGTCGCTCGATACGCAGTATTTT.

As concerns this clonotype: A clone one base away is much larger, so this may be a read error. This CDR3 is CANKLSGANVLTF. CDR3 in DNA: TGTGCCAACAAACTCTCTGGGGCCAACGTCCTGACTTTC. The gene calls are TRBV12-3 or TRBV12-4 and TRBJ2-6; D not certain. V lost 10 bases and J 0 bases, leaving 7 bases between the germline ends. There are 13 residues in the CDR3.

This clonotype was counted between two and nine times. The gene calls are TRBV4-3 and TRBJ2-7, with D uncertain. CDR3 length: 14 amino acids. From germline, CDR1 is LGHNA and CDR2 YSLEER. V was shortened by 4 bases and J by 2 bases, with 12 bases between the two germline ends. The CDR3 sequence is CASSLMDRPYEQYF. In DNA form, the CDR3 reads TGCGCCAGCAGCCTCATGGACCGCCCCTACGAGCAGTACTTC.

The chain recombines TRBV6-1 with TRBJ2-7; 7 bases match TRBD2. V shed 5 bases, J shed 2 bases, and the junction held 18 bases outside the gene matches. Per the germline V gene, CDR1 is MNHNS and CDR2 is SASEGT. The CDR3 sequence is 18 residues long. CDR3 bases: TGTGCCAGCAGTCCTGGCCTGGGCTTAGCGGGTCGTACCTACGAGCAGTACTTC. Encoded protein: CASSPGLGLAGRTYEQYF.

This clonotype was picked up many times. DNA for the CDR3: TGCAGTGCTAGATGGGGAAGCGAGCAGTACTTC. It codes for CSARWGSEQYF. V and J are TRBV20-1 and TRBJ2-7, with unresolved D. This CDR3 comprises 11 residues. Trimming cost V 2 bases and J 6 bases, with 8 bases left between them. Germline V gene data show CDR1 as DFQATT and CDR2 as SNEGSKA (reference sequence).

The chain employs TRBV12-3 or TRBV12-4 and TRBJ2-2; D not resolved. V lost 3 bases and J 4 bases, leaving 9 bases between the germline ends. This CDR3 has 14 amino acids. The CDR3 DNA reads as TGTGCCAGCAGTTTTCTACCTGGCACCGGGGAGCTGTTTTTT. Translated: CASSFLPGTGELFF.

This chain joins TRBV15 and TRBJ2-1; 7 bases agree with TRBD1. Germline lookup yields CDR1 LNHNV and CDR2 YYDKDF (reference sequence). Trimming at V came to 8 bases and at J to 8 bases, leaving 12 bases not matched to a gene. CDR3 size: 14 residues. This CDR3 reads CATRRFQGVDEQFF. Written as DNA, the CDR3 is TGTGCCACCCGACGATTCCAGGGGGTCGATGAGCAGTTCTTC.

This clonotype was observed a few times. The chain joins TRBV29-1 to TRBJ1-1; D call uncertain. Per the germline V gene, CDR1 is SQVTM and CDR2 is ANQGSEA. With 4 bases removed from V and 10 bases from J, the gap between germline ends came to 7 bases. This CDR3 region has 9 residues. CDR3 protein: CSVAEGAFF. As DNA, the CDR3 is TGCAGCGTTGCAGAGGGAGCTTTCTTT.